This passage covers 5 T cell receptor beta chains from one sample sequenced in a study of cytomegalovirus exposure and HLA in healthy donors. Sequencing was performed with immunoSEQ multiplex PCR; in TCRdb, only in-frame clones are kept and a portion is missing. This table holds about 240,000 clones, around nine tenths found once. The sequenced material came from PBMCs. Source of these receptors: a man aged 18 to 30 in good health and CMV-seronegative.

This chain uses TRBV5-1 with TRBJ2-5, with D perhaps TRBD1 (6 bases). Per the germline V gene, CDR1 is SGHRS and CDR2 is YFSETQ. This CDR3 is built from 14 residues. Trimming took off 4 bases at V and 3 bases at J, with 13 bases between the two ends. The CDR3 sequence is CASSAGTTEETQYF. The CDR3 DNA sequence: TGCGCCAGCAGCGCCGGGACAACCGAAGAGACCCAGTACTTC. The full variable domain, with the rest looked up from reference TRBV5-1 and TRBJ2-5, is KAGVTQTPRYLIKTRGQQVTLSCSPISGHRSVSWYQQTPGQGLQFLFEYFSETQRNKGNFPGRFSGRQFSNSRSEMNVSTLELGDSALYLCASSAGTTEETQYFGPGTRLLVL.

This clone occurred a few times. The chain combines TRBV5-1 with TRBJ2-7, with D possibly TRBD2 on 6 matching bases. Germline values: CDR1 SGHRS, CDR2 YFSETQ. Trimming left V 5 bases short and J 2 bases short, with 11 bases between. The CDR3 extends over 13 amino acids. CDR3 protein: CASSFPGAYEQYF. CDR3 in DNA: TGCGCCAGCAGTTTTCCGGGGGCCTACGAGCAGTACTTC. The full variable domain, in which reference TRBV5-1 and TRBJ2-7 provide the parts outside the CDR3, is KAGVTQTPRYLIKTRGQQVTLSCSPISGHRSVSWYQQTPGQGLQFLFEYFSETQRNKGNFPGRFSGRQFSNSRSEMNVSTLELGDSALYLCASSFPGAYEQYFGPGTRLTVT.

This chain links TRBV2 with TRBJ1-2, with D tentatively TRBD1 (6 bases). The CDR3 spans 15 residues. Per germline, CDR1 SNHLY and CDR2 FYNNEI. Deletions cut 6 bases from V and 0 bases from J, with 14 bases between. In nucleotides, the CDR3 is TGTGCCAGCAGGGCGGACAGACCTACTAACTATGGCTACACCTTC. The encoded protein is CASRADRPTNYGYTF.

This clone was counted a single time. This rearrangement joins TRBV7-9 to TRBJ2-7, with 7 nucleotides matching TRBD2. V was pared by 1 base and J by 1 base, with 7 bases of the junction left unmatched. Germline CDR1 SEHNR, CDR2 FQNEAQ (reference sequence). The CDR3 contains 16 residues. The CDR3 DNA sequence: TGTGCCAGCAGCTTAGTGGGGGGGAGGAGTTCCTACGAGCAGTACTTC. It yields the protein CASSLVGGRSSYEQYF.

The chain recombines TRBV7-2 with TRBJ1-1; D gene unclear. This CDR3 is 14 amino acids long. The germline CDR1 and CDR2 sequences are SGHTA and FQGNSA. Trimming left V 3 bases short and J 0 bases short, with 8 bases between. The CDR3 DNA follows: TGTGCCAGCAGCTTTTTTACTATGAACACTGAAGCTTTCTTT. Translated: CASSFFTMNTEAFF.